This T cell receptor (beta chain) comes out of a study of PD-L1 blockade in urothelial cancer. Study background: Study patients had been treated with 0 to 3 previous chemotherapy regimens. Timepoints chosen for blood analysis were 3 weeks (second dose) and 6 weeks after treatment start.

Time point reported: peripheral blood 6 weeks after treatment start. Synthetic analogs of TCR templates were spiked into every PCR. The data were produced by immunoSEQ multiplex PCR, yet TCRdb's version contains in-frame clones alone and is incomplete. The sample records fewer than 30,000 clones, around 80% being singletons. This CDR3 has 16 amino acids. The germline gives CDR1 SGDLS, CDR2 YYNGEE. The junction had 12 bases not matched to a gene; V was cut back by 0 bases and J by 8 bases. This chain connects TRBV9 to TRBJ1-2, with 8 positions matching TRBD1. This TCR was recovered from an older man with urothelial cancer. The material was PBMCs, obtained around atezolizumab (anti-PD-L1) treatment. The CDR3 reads CASSVGDRPIFKGYTF. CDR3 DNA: TGTGCCAGCAGCGTAGGGGACAGGCCTATTTTTAAGGGCTACACCTTC.